The rows below give T cell receptor beta chains drawn from one sample of a study of OX40 agonist ivuxolimab in advanced cancers. This table comes from immunoSEQ multiplex PCR, and its TCRdb copy is limited to in-frame clones, with some not included. The sample carries just over 90,000 clones, 90% to 95% recorded once. Specimen: CD4+ or CD8+ T cells sorted from blood, collected in a trial of the OX40 agonist ivuxolimab. Source of these receptors: an adult with an advanced solid tumor such as melanoma, head and neck, liver or kidney cancer. Each CDR3 is given with its conserved first and last residue. D genes are given only for firm matches. Not all rows give a size; the values are once, few, many and, for expanded clones, a class.

abundance: -
j_gene: TRBJ2-7
d_gene: TRBD2
v_gene: TRBV4-1
CDR3aa: CASSQVLAGGSYEQYF
CDR3nt: TGCGCCAGCAGCCAAGTGCTAGCGGGAGGGAGCTACGAGCAGTACTTC

abundance: -
j_gene: TRBJ2-6
d_gene: -
v_gene: TRBV5-1
CDR3aa: CASSPDPFSGANVLTF
CDR3nt: TGCGCCAGCAGCCCGGATCCCTTCTCTGGGGCCAACGTCCTGACTTTC

abundance: -
j_gene: TRBJ1-2
d_gene: -
v_gene: TRBV13
CDR3aa: CAITDGGEYGYTF
CDR3nt: TGTGCCATCACGGACGGGGGGGAATATGGCTACACCTTC

abundance: -
j_gene: TRBJ2-7
d_gene: -
v_gene: TRBV28
CDR3aa: CASSLLGRSTSYEQYF
CDR3nt: TGTGCCAGCAGTTTATTGGGCAGATCTACCTCCTACGAGCAGTACTTC

abundance: -
j_gene: TRBJ1-5
d_gene: -
v_gene: TRBV10-2
CDR3aa: CASSEYAGNQPQHF
CDR3nt: TGCGCCAGCAGTGAGTACGCAGGGAACCAGCCCCAGCATTTT

abundance: -
j_gene: TRBJ2-7
d_gene: TRBD1
v_gene: TRBV9
CDR3aa: CASSVGGRGLEQYF
CDR3nt: TGTGCCAGCAGCGTAGGAGGTAGGGGGCTTGAGCAGTACTTC

abundance: -
j_gene: TRBJ2-7
d_gene: -
v_gene: TRBV5-4
CDR3aa: CASSLGGEKQYF
CDR3nt: TGTGCCAGCAGCTTGGGCGGGGAGAAGCAGTACTTC

abundance: -
j_gene: TRBJ2-3
d_gene: -
v_gene: TRBV6-1
CDR3aa: CASSEVAGRSDTQYF
CDR3nt: TGTGCCAGCAGTGAAGTTGCGGGGCGGTCAGATACGCAGTATTTT

abundance: -
j_gene: TRBJ2-3
d_gene: -
v_gene: TRBV29-1
CDR3aa: CSAPGAYTDTQYF
CDR3nt: TGCAGCGCCCCAGGGGCTTACACAGATACGCAGTATTTT

abundance: -
j_gene: TRBJ2-3
d_gene: TRBD2
v_gene: TRBV5-1
CDR3aa: CASRGGTSGTSTDTQYF
CDR3nt: TGCGCCAGCCGAGGGGGGACTAGCGGAACTAGCACAGATACGCAGTATTTT

abundance: once
j_gene: TRBJ2-3
d_gene: TRBD2
v_gene: TRBV5-8
CDR3aa: CASSLLAGPTDTQYF
CDR3nt: TGTGCCAGCAGCTTGCTAGCGGGACCCACAGATACGCAGTATTTT

abundance: -
j_gene: TRBJ1-3
d_gene: -
v_gene: TRBV2
CDR3aa: CASSDPRGASRGNTIYF
CDR3nt: TGTGCCAGCAGTGACCCCCGCGGAGCTTCTCGTGGAAACACCATATATTTT

abundance: -
j_gene: TRBJ2-7
d_gene: TRBD2
v_gene: TRBV7-2
CDR3aa: CASSASGGAREQYF
CDR3nt: TGTGCCAGCAGCGCTAGCGGGGGGGCCCGCGAGCAGTACTTC

abundance: -
j_gene: TRBJ1-2
d_gene: -
v_gene: TRBV19
CDR3aa: CASHFNLRTDKTNYGYTF
CDR3nt: TGTGCCAGTCATTTCAATTTGCGCACCGATAAGACTAACTATGGCTACACCTTC

abundance: -
j_gene: TRBJ2-1
d_gene: -
v_gene: TRBV9
CDR3aa: CASSASGFYNEQFF
CDR3nt: TGTGCCAGCAGCGCCAGCGGGTTCTACAATGAGCAGTTCTTC